Below are 8 T cell receptor beta chains sequenced from a single sample in a study of human T cells and chemical hapten exposure. From the RACE reads, TCRdb called clonotypes with MiXCR, one entry per CDR3 protein. Here the sample spans about 110,000 distinct CDR3 sequences, roughly 11% being singletons. Time point described: patch test 1, 2 weeks after DPC sensitization. Treatment in this sample: therapeutic diphenylcyclopropenone sensitization with weekly scalp DPC. This material consisted of whole blood, taken in connection with sensitization to the hapten diphenylcyclopropenone (DPC). These receptors were taken from a woman aged 40 to 55 with alopecia areata. Some clones in this sample may be carry-over from other donors' samples.

V and J are TRBV3-1 and TRBJ2-1; weak D call: TRBD1 (5 bases). Germline CDR1 and CDR2: LGHDT and YNNKEL (reference sequence). CDR3 size: 17 residues. Between the trimmed V and J ends, which lost 3 bases and 0 bases, there was a span of 15 bases. This CDR3 is CASSHHPGAGSYNEQFF. CDR3 bases: TGTGCCAGCAGCCATCACCCTGGGGCCGGCTCCTACAATGAGCAGTTCTTC.

This clonotype was observed a few times. This chain links TRBV20-1 with TRBJ2-7; D is tentatively TRBD1 or TRBD2 (5 bases each). The CDR3 is 13 amino acids. The V end lost 7 bases, the J end lost 1 base, and 14 bases lay between the germline ends. Per the germline V gene, CDR1 is DFQATT and CDR2 is SNEGSKA (reference sequence). CDR3 nucleotides: TGCAGTGGAGGGCAGGGATATTCCTACGAGCAGTACTTC. Amino acid sequence: CSGGQGYSYEQYF.

This clonotype was observed at least ten times. The V and J genes are TRBV9 and TRBJ2-1; the match to TRBD2 covers 13 bases. Germline V gene sequence: CDR1 SGDLS, CDR2 YYNGEE. This CDR3 has 16 residues. V trimming: 4 bases; J trimming: 4 bases; junction bases outside the gene matches: 5. For the CDR3, the DNA is TGTGCCAGCAGCACCCGGACTAGCGGGGGTTACAATGAGCAGTTCTTC. This encodes CASSTRTSGGYNEQFF. The full variable domain, with the rest looked up from reference TRBV9 and TRBJ2-1, is DSGVTQTPKHLITATGQRVTLRCSPRSGDLSVYWYQQSLDQGLQFLIQYYNGEERAKGNILERFSAQQFPDLHSELNLSSLELGDSALYFCASSTRTSGGYNEQFFGPGTRLTVL.

The chain combines TRBV4-3 with TRBJ1-3; no reliable D call. CDR1 and CDR2 from the germline V gene are LGHNA and YSLEER. V lost 3 bases, J lost 4 bases, and 7 bases lay in between. This CDR3 region has 13 residues. The DNA for the CDR3 is TGCGCCAGCAGCCAGCGGGAAGGAAACACCATATATTTT. Its protein product is CASSQREGNTIYF.

This rearrangement joins TRBV7-2 to TRBJ2-1; 7 positions match TRBD2. V trimming: 1 base; J trimming: 5 bases; junction bases outside the gene matches: 2. The CDR3 length is 14 residues. Germline V lookup: CDR1 SGHTA, CDR2 FQGNSA. CDR3: CASSLGTSDNEQFF. The CDR3 DNA follows: TGTGCCAGCAGCTTAGGGACTAGTGACAATGAGCAGTTCTTC.

This clonotype turned up a few times. CDR3 residues: CASRTGGRNSPLHF. CDR3 nucleotides: TGTGCCAGCAGAACAGGGGGCCGGAATTCACCCCTCCACTTT. The V call is TRBV28, the J call TRBJ1-6, with TRBD1 matching over 9 bases. Trimming cost V 6 bases and J 7 bases; bases outside gene matches: 4. Per the germline V gene, CDR1 is MDHEN and CDR2 is SYDVKM. The CDR3 extends over 14 amino acids.

The V and J genes are TRBV5-1 and TRBJ2-5, with 9 nucleotides matching TRBD1. CDR1 is SGHRS and CDR2 is YFSETQ in the germline V gene. Unmatched junction bases numbered 5, after V lost 5 bases and J lost 3 bases. The CDR3 runs 14 residues. The CDR3 protein is CASSFGQGKETQYF. The DNA of the CDR3 is TGCGCCAGCAGTTTCGGACAGGGGAAAGAGACCCAGTACTTC.

This clonotype was counted only a few times. The rearrangement joins TRBV4-2 to TRBJ2-5; 12 bases match TRBD2. The CDR3 extends over 17 amino acids. After removal of 2 bases from V and 5 bases from J, the junction contained 9 bases not matched to a gene. The V gene's germline CDR1 is LGHNA and CDR2 YNFKEQ. The CDR3 protein is CASSQTSLAGGQETQYF. CDR3 DNA sequence: TGTGCCAGCAGCCAAACTAGCCTAGCGGGGGGGCAGGAGACCCAGTACTTC.